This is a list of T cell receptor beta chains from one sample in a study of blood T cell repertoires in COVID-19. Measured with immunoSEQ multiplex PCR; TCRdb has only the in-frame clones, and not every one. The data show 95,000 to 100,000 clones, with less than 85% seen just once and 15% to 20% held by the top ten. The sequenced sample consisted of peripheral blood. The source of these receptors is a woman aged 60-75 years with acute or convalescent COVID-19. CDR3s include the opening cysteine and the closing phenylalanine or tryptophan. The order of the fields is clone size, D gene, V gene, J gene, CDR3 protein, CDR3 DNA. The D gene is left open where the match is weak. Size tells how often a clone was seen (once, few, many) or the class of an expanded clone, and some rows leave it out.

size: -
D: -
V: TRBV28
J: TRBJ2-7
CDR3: CASSLPTGAYEQYF
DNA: TGTGCCAGCAGTTTGCCCACGGGGGCCTACGAGCAGTACTTC

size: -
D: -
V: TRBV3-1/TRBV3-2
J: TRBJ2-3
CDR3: CASSQGRGVQQYF
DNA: TGTGCCAGCAGCCAAGGGCGCGGGGTGCAGCAGTATTTT

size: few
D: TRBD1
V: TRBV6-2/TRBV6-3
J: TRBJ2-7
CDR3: CASSVGGTGGEQYF
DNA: TGTGCCAGCAGTGTCGGTGGGACAGGGGGCGAACAGTACTTC

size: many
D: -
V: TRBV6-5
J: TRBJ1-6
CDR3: CASRPGIVRSPLHF
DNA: TGTGCCAGCAGGCCAGGGATAGTACGGTCACCCCTCCACTTT

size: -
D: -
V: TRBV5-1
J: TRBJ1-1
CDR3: CASSLEQGGSTEAFF
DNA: TGCGCCAGCAGCTTAGAACAGGGCGGGAGCACTGAAGCTTTCTTT

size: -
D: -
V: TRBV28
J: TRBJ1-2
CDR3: CASSLYGPTGDGYTF
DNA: TGTGCCAGCAGTCTCTACGGACCGACCGGGGATGGCTACACCTTC

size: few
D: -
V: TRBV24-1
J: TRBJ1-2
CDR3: CATSAGSYYGYTF
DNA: TGTGCCACCAGTGCCGGGAGTTACTATGGCTACACCTTC

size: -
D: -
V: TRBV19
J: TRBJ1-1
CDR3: CASTTTRNTEAFF
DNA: TGTGCCAGTACCACGACACGGAACACTGAAGCTTTCTTT

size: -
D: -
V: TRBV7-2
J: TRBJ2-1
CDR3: CASSLAGASYNEQFF
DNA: TGTGCCAGCAGCTTAGCGGGGGCCTCCTACAATGAGCAGTTCTTC

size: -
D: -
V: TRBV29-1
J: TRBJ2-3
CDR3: CSVERVRLSDTQYF
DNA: TGCAGCGTTGAACGAGTCCGTTTGTCAGATACGCAGTATTTT

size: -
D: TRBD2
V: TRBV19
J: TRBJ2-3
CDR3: CASSSQRGDTDTQYF
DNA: TGTGCCAGTAGTTCCCAGCGGGGGGACACAGATACGCAGTATTTT

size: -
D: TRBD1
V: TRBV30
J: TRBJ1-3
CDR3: CAWSVGTGIGNTIYF
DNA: TGTGCCTGGAGTGTTGGGACAGGGATTGGAAACACCATATATTTT

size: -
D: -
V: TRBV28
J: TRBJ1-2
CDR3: CASSFYRDNYGYTF
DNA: TGTGCCAGCAGTTTTTACAGGGATAACTATGGCTACACCTTC

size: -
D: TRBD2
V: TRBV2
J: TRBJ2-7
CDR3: CASKLAGGPHEQYF
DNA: TGTGCCAGCAAACTAGCGGGGGGCCCCCACGAGCAGTACTTC

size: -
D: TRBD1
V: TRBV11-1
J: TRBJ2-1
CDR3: CASSQGQGGYNEQFF
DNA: TGTGCCAGCAGCCAGGGACAGGGTGGGTACAATGAGCAGTTCTTC

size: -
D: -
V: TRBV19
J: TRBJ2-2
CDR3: CASSIKTGIGTGELFF
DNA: TGTGCCAGTAGTATAAAAACGGGGATCGGCACCGGGGAGCTGTTTTTT

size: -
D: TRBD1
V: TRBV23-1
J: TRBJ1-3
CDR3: CASSVKFRDRGRNTIYF
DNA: TGCGCCAGCAGTGTAAAATTTCGGGACAGGGGTAGGAACACCATATATTTT

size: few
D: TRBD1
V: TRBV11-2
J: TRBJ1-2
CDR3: CASSSNRGLGYGYTF
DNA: TGTGCCAGCAGCTCTAACAGGGGGCTTGGCTATGGCTACACCTTC

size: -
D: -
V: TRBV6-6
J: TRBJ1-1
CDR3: CASTVVGDTEAFF
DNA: TGTGCCAGCACCGTAGTAGGGGACACTGAAGCTTTCTTT

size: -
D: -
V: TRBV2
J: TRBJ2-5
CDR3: CASSEGPQRGETQYF
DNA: TGTGCCAGCAGTGAGGGGCCACAACGCGGAGAGACCCAGTACTTC

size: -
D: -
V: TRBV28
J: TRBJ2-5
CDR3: CASSLRRVGQETQYF
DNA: TGTGCCAGCAGTTTAAGACGGGTTGGCCAAGAGACCCAGTACTTC

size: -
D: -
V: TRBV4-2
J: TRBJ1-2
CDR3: CASSQGAGEDYGYTF
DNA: TGTGCCAGCAGCCAAGGAGCAGGGGAAGACTATGGCTACACCTTC